These 29 T cell receptor beta chains originate from one sample sequenced in a study of blood T cell repertoires in COVID-19. Data came from immunoSEQ multiplex PCR; TCRdb stores just in-frame clones and leaves some out. Of roughly 63,000 clones in the sample, about 80% were seen once. Sequenced sample: peripheral blood. All receptors derive from a human donor in a cohort sampled during active COVID-19.

V is TRBV18 and J is TRBJ2-2; the D is unclear. CDR3 length: 14 amino acids. The germline V gene encodes CDR1 KGHSH and CDR2 LQKENI. The germline V and J ends were trimmed by 0 bases and 2 bases, with 4 bases remaining between them. The CDR3 protein is CASSPPSNTGELFF. The CDR3 DNA sequence: TGTGCCAGCTCACCACCGTCAAACACCGGGGAGCTGTTTTTT.

The V and J genes are TRBV3-1 (or the pseudogene TRBV3-2) and TRBJ2-2; 10 nucleotides align to TRBD1. V dropped 6 bases and J dropped 3; count of bases not matched to a gene: 4. The CDR3 runs to 15 residues. Looked up from germline, CDR1 is LGHDT and CDR2 is YNNKEL (reference sequence). The CDR3 DNA sequence: TGTGCCAGCAGAGGGGACAGGGGATACACCGGGGAGCTGTTTTTT. Its translation: CASRGDRGYTGELFF.

V is TRBV28 and J is TRBJ2-7; weak D call: TRBD1 (5 bases). This CDR3 is built from 14 residues. The germline gives CDR1 MDHEN, CDR2 SYDVKM. The V end was cut by 6 bases, the J end by 2 bases, with 14 bases between. The CDR3 protein is CASSHGALPYEQYF. The CDR3 nucleotides are TGTGCCAGCAGCCATGGGGCTCTTCCCTACGAGCAGTACTTC.

V is TRBV28 and J is TRBJ2-7; possible D gene TRBD1, 6 bases. V was cut by 4 bases and J by 0 bases, with 16 bases left in between. Per the germline V gene, CDR1 is MDHEN and CDR2 is SYDVKM. There are 16 residues in the CDR3. CDR3 region: CASSSTGRPNSYEQYF. In DNA form, the CDR3 reads TGTGCCAGCAGTTCCACAGGGCGCCCGAACTCCTACGAGCAGTACTTC.

V usage is TRBV19 and J usage is TRBJ2-7; tentatively, D is TRBD1 (6 bases). The CDR3 consists of 14 residues. The germline CDR1 and CDR2 sequences are LNHDA and SQIVND (reference sequence). Trimming removed 6 bases from V and 2 bases from J, with 14 bases in between. The CDR3 region is CASRLSQGPYEQYF. CDR3 bases: TGTGCCAGTAGGCTTTCACAGGGTCCCTACGAGCAGTACTTC.

This sequence joins TRBV11-1 and TRBJ2-2, with D hard to call. The V gene lost 2 bases and the J gene lost 3 bases, with 4 bases spanning the gap. The germline V gene encodes CDR1 SGHAT and CDR2 FQDESV (reference sequence). CDR3 length: 13 amino acids. DNA for the CDR3: TGTGCCAGCAGCTTACAGGACACCGGGGAGCTGTTTTTT. Its translation is CASSLQDTGELFF.

The genes are TRBV6-6 and TRBJ2-1; 7 bases line up with TRBD2. CDR1 and CDR2 (germline): MNHNY, SVGAGI (reference sequence). Unmatched junction bases numbered 10, after V lost 6 bases and J lost 5 bases. This CDR3 is built from 15 residues. CDR3 DNA sequence: TGTGCCAGCAGCCTCCTCGCGAGCGGGAACAATGAGCAGTTCTTC. Protein sequence: CASSLLASGNNEQFF.

V gene TRBV3-1 (or the pseudogene TRBV3-2) combines with J gene TRBJ2-7; D ambiguous. V lost 3 bases and J lost 2, with 8 bases in between. The CDR3 totals 13 residues. Germline CDR1 LGHDT, CDR2 YNNKEL (reference sequence). The CDR3 coding sequence is TGTGCCAGCAGCCAGCGGTCTGCCTACGAGCAGTACTTC. The encoded protein is CASSQRSAYEQYF.

V is TRBV15 and J is TRBJ1-1; 7 positions agree with TRBD1. Germline V gene data show CDR1 as LNHNV and CDR2 as YYDKDF (reference sequence). V trimming: 1 base; J trimming: 1 base; junction bases outside the gene matches: 6. The CDR3 loop spans 16 amino acids. CDR3 nucleotide sequence: TGTGCCACCAGCAGAGCTCCGGGACAGCAGAACACTGAAGCTTTCTTT. This codes for CATSRAPGQQNTEAFF.

The gene calls are TRBV28 and TRBJ2-7, with 11 bases fitting TRBD2. The germline V gene has CDR1 MDHEN and CDR2 SYDVKM. This CDR3 region has 17 residues. Unmatched junction bases numbered 9, after V lost 3 bases and J lost 2 bases. The CDR3 spells CASSLGRLAGHPYEQYF. For the CDR3, the DNA is TGTGCCAGCAGTTTGGGAAGACTAGCGGGACACCCCTACGAGCAGTACTTC.

This chain joins TRBV5-4 and TRBJ1-1, with D tentatively TRBD1 (5 bases). The CDR3 consists of 16 residues. V dropped 5 bases and J dropped 1 base, with 18 bases sitting between them. Germline V gives CDR1 SGHNT, CDR2 YYREEE (reference sequence). The CDR3 coding sequence is TGTGCCAGCAGGACCGGGATCGGGGGTAGGAACACTGAAGCTTTCTTT. Its protein product is CASRTGIGGRNTEAFF.

The genes are TRBV24-1 and TRBJ1-5; TRBD1 matches 10 bases. This CDR3 has 14 amino acids. V was clipped by 8 bases and J by 5 bases; unmatched bases: 5. The germline V gene encodes CDR1 KGHDR and CDR2 SFDVKD. The chain's CDR3 is CATKGQGPDQPQHF. In nucleotides, the CDR3 is TGTGCCACCAAGGGACAGGGGCCGGATCAGCCCCAGCATTTT.

The V call is TRBV12-5, the J call TRBJ1-1; D gene ambiguous. The CDR3 loop spans 14 amino acids. Germline CDR1 is LGHNT and CDR2 is FRNRAP. V dropped 1 base and J dropped 1 base, with 7 bases sitting between them. The CDR3 region has the DNA TGTGCTAGTGGTTTGGCCCCCCAGAACACTGAAGCTTTCTTT. Its translation: CASGLAPQNTEAFF. Full variable domain (rest looked up from reference TRBV12-5 and TRBJ1-1): DARVTQTPRHKVTEMGQEVTMRCQPILGHNTVFWYRQTMMQGLELLAYFRNRAPLDDSGMPKDRFSAEMPDATLATLKIQPSEPRDSAVYFCASGLAPQNTEAFFGQGTRLTVV.

The rearrangement joins TRBV4-2 to TRBJ2-2; 7 nucleotides match TRBD2. Germline V gene data show CDR1 as LGHNA and CDR2 as YNFKEQ. The CDR3 contains 17 residues. V dropped 0 bases and J dropped 2; count of bases not matched to a gene: 6. Here the CDR3 DNA reads TGTGCCAGCAGCCAAGATAAGGGGACTACCAACACCGGGGAGCTGTTTTTT. Its protein product is CASSQDKGTTNTGELFF.

This chain joins TRBV25-1 and TRBJ2-7; 7 nucleotides match TRBD1. The junction had 5 bases not matched to a gene; V was cut back by 3 bases and J by 3 bases. Per the germline V gene, CDR1 is MGHDK and CDR2 is SYGVNS. This CDR3 is 14 amino acids long. CDR3 DNA: TGTGCCAGCAGTGAGCCGGGACAGTACTACGAGCAGTACTTC. Amino acids: CASSEPGQYYEQYF.

This clone was recorded once. The V gene is TRBV7-6, the J gene TRBJ2-2; 9 positions match TRBD1. The germline V gene encodes CDR1 SGHVS and CDR2 FNYEAQ. J was trimmed by 8 bases and V by 4 bases; bases with no gene match: 11. CDR3 length equals 16 residues. The CDR3 spells CASSSETGGSLGELFF. Here the CDR3 DNA reads TGTGCCAGCAGCTCGGAGACAGGGGGGTCGTTAGGGGAGCTGTTTTTT. Full variable domain (rest looked up from reference TRBV7-6 and TRBJ2-2): GAGVSQSPRYKVTKRGQDVALRCDPISGHVSLYWYRQALGQGPEFLTYFNYEAQQDKSGLPNDRFSAERPEGSISTLTIQRTEQRDSAMYRCASSSETGGSLGELFFGEGSRLTVL.

The chain employs TRBV6-5 and TRBJ2-6; D may be TRBD2 (6 bases). The length of the CDR3 is 15 residues. The germline V gene has CDR1 MNHEY and CDR2 SVGAGI. V lost 6 bases, J lost 0 bases, and 9 bases lay in between. The CDR3: CASRIGGSGANVLTF. The CDR3 DNA reads TGTGCCAGCAGAATCGGGGGCTCTGGGGCCAACGTCCTGACTTTC.

The gene calls are TRBV7-2 and TRBJ2-5, with D maybe TRBD2 (6 bases). Trimming took 3 bases from V and 5 from J, leaving 13 bases between them. Looked up from germline, CDR1 is SGHTA and CDR2 is FQGNSA. The CDR3 consists of 14 residues. The CDR3 loop reads CASSFWGGGETQYF. The CDR3 region has the DNA TGTGCCAGCAGCTTTTGGGGAGGCGGGGAGACCCAGTACTTC. Full variable domain (remainder filled in from reference TRBV7-2 and TRBJ2-5): GAGVSQSPSNKVTEKGKDVELRCDPISGHTALYWYRQSLGQGLEFLIYFQGNSAPDKSGLPSDRFSAERTGGSVSTLTIQRTQQEDSAVYLCASSFWGGGETQYFGPGTRLLVL.

This chain uses TRBV4-1 with TRBJ2-7; 8 nucleotides align to TRBD2. V lost 4 bases to trimming and J lost 4 bases; unmatched junction nucleotides: 6. CDR3 length: 14 residues. Germline loops: CDR1 MGHRA, CDR2 YSYEKL. This chain's CDR3 is CASSPGGAVYEQYF. In DNA form, the CDR3 reads TGCGCCAGCAGCCCCGGGGGGGCGGTATACGAGCAGTACTTC.

V gene TRBV30 combines with J gene TRBJ1-2; weak D call: TRBD1 (5 bases). This CDR3 has 15 amino acids. Germline assignment: CDR1 GTSNPN and CDR2 SVGIG (reference sequence). V was clipped by 5 bases and J by 2 bases, with 18 bases between them. CDR3 sequence reads: CAWRESGGGNYGYTF. CDR3 in DNA: TGTGCCTGGCGTGAGTCGGGGGGGGGAAACTATGGCTACACCTTC.

The V call is TRBV30, the J call TRBJ2-1, with D maybe TRBD1 (6 bases). Trimming shortened V by 2 bases and J by 6 bases, and 11 bases separated the two germline ends. From germline, CDR1 is GTSNPN and CDR2 SVGIG (reference sequence). The CDR3 is made up of 13 amino acids. CDR3 nucleotide sequence: TGTGCCTGGAGTACAGGGCTAGGCAATGAGCAGTTCTTC. Translated: CAWSTGLGNEQFF.

V is TRBV7-8 and J is TRBJ1-1; 8 nucleotides agree with TRBD1. Germline trimming cut 5 bases from V and 1 base from J; bases unmatched to any gene: 6. The CDR3 contains 15 residues. Germline V lookup: CDR1 SGHVS, CDR2 FQNEAQ. Written as DNA, the CDR3 is TGTGCCAGCAGCAGGACAGGGAGGGGGAACACTGAAGCTTTCTTT. Amino acids: CASSRTGRGNTEAFF.

The V gene is TRBV5-6, the J gene TRBJ1-2; no clear D. CDR1 is SGHDT and CDR2 is YYEEEE in the germline V gene. Trimming pared 4 bases from V and 4 bases from J, leaving 14 bases between. The CDR3 totals 14 residues. The CDR3, as DNA: TGTGCCAGCAGCCACGTTACGAGGGTCTATGGCTACACCTTC. This gives the protein CASSHVTRVYGYTF.

The genes are TRBV5-6 and TRBJ2-5; D possibly corresponds to TRBD1 (6 bases). Trimming removed 0 bases from V and 5 bases from J, with 14 bases in between. CDR3 length: 15 amino acids. CDR1 and CDR2 from the germline V gene are SGHDT and YYEEEE. CDR3 in amino acids: CASSLVEQGGETQYF. In nucleotides, the CDR3 is TGTGCCAGCAGCTTGGTTGAACAGGGCGGGGAGACCCAGTACTTC.

The CDR3 DNA reads as TGTGCCACCAGTGATTTGCAAGCAGGGCCGAACGAGCAGTACTTC. Its translation is CATSDLQAGPNEQYF. The V gene is TRBV24-1, the J gene TRBJ2-7; TRBD1 might be the D (5 bases). The CDR3 extends over 15 amino acids. V was trimmed by 0 bases and J by 5 bases, leaving 13 bases between them. Per germline, CDR1 KGHDR and CDR2 SFDVKD.

The CDR3: CASSLFGTGPYEQYF. As DNA, the CDR3 is TGTGCCAGCAGCTTATTCGGGACAGGGCCCTACGAGCAGTACTTC. This chain joins TRBV7-3 and TRBJ2-7; the match to TRBD1 covers 9 bases. Germline trimming cut 2 bases from V and 2 bases from J; bases unmatched to any gene: 4. From germline, CDR1 is SGHTA and CDR2 FQGTGA. This CDR3 is 15 amino acids long.

The chain couples TRBV5-1 to TRBJ2-7; D may be TRBD1 (5 bases). V was trimmed by 5 bases and J by 3 bases, leaving 18 bases between them. The CDR3 sequence is 15 residues long. Germline CDR1 and CDR2: SGHRS and YFSETQ. The CDR3 here is CASRSALQGSYEQYF. CDR3 coding DNA: TGCGCCAGCAGATCGGCCCTCCAGGGCAGCTACGAGCAGTACTTC.

This chain connects TRBV5-5 to TRBJ2-4, with D tentatively TRBD2 (5 bases). The V and J ends lost 0 bases and 6 bases respectively, with 10 bases between them. Germline CDR1 is SGHKS and CDR2 is YYEKEE (reference sequence). The CDR3 is 14 amino acids. CDR3 region: CASSLGAAVNIQYF. CDR3 nucleotide sequence: TGTGCCAGCAGCTTGGGAGCAGCGGTAAACATTCAGTACTTC. Drawing the rest from reference TRBV5-5 and TRBJ2-4, the complete variable domain is DAGVTQSPTHLIKTRGQQVTLRCSPISGHKSVSWYQQVLGQGPQFIFQYYEKEERGRGNFPDRFSARQFPNYSSELNVNALLLGDSALYLCASSLGAAVNIQYFGAGTRLSVL.

This clone was found once. V is TRBV10-3 and J is TRBJ2-3, with 11 nucleotides matching TRBD2. This CDR3 region has 15 residues. Germline V gives CDR1 ENHRY, CDR2 SYGVKD. With V trimmed by 3 bases and J by 3 bases, 2 bases remained unmatched. CDR3 loop: CAISETSGRTDTQYF. CDR3 sequence (DNA): TGTGCCATCAGTGAAACTAGCGGGAGAACAGATACGCAGTATTTT.